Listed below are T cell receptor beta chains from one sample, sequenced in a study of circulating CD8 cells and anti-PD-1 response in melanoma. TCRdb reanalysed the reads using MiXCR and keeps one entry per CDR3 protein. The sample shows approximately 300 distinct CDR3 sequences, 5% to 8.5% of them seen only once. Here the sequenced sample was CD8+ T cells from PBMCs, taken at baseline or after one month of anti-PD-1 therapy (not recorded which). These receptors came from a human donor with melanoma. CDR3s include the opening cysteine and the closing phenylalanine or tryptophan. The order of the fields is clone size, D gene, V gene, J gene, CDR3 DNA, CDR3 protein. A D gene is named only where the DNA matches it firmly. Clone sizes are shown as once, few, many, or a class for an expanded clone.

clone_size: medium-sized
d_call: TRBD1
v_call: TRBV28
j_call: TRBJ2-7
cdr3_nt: TGTGCCAGCAGTTCTTATGGACAGGGGGAGGGCTACGAGCAGTACTTC
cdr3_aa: CASSSYGQGEGYEQYF

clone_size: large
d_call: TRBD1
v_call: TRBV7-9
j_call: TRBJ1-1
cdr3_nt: TGTGCCAGCAGCATCGGGACAGGGGGTTTCACTGAAGCTTTCTTT
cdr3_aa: CASSIGTGGFTEAFF

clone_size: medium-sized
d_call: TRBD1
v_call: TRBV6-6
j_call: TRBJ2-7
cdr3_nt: TGTGCCAGCAGTTACTCCGGGACAGGGGGGCTCGAGCAGTACTTC
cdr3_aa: CASSYSGTGGLEQYF

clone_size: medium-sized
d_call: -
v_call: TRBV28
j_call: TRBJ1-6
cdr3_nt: TGTGCCAGCAGTTCCGGCACCGGGGATTCACCCCTCCACTTT
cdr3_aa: CASSSGTGDSPLHF